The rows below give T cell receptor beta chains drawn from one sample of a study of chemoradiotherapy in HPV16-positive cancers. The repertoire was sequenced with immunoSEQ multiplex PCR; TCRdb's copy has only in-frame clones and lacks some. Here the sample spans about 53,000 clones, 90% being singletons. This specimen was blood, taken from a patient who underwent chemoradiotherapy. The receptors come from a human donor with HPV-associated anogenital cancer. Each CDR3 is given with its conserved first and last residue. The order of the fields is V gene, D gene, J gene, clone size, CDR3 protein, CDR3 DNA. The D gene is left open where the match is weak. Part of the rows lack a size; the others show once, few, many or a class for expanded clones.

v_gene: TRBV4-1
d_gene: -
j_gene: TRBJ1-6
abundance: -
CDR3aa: CASSQLAGFDNSPLHF
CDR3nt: TGCGCCAGCAGCCAACTGGCAGGGTTTGACAATTCACCCCTCCACTTT

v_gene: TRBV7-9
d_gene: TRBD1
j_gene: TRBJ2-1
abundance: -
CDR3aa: CASSLGQGVYNEQFF
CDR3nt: TGTGCCAGCAGCCTTGGACAGGGGGTTTACAATGAGCAGTTCTTC

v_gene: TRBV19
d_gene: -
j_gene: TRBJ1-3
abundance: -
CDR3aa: CASVAGAAGNTIYF
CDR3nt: TGTGCCTCCGTTGCTGGGGCTGCTGGAAACACCATATATTTT

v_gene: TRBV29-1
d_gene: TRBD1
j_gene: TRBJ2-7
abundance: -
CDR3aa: CSARQGGSYEQYF
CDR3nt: TGCAGCGCCAGACAGGGTGGCTCCTACGAGCAGTACTTC

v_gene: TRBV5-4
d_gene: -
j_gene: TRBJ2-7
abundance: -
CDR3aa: CASSLDPVRGEQYF
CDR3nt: TGTGCCAGCAGTCTGGATCCTGTTCGGGGGGAGCAGTACTTC

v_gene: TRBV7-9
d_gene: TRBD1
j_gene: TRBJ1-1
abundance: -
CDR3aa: CASSFAYRGHENTEAFF
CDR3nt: TGTGCCAGCAGCTTCGCCTACAGGGGGCACGAGAACACTGAAGCTTTCTTT

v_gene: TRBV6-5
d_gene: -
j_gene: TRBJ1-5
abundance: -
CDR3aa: CASSYAGWYQPQHF
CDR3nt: TGTGCCAGCAGTTACGCGGGGTGGTATCAGCCCCAGCATTTT

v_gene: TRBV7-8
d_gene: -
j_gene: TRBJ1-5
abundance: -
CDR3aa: CASSYTSNQPQHF
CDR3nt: TGTGCCAGCAGCTACACTTCGAATCAGCCCCAGCATTTT

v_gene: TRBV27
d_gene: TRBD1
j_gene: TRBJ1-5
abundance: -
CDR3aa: CASSAGTANQPQHF
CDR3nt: TGTGCCAGCAGTGCGGGGACAGCTAATCAGCCCCAGCATTTT

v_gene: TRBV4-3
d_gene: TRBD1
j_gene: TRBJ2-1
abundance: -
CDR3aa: CASSQDLDRGLNEQFF
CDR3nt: TGCGCCAGCAGCCAAGATCTCGACAGGGGGCTAAATGAGCAGTTCTTC

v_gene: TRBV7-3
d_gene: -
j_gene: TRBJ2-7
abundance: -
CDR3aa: CASSLGTGYYEQYF
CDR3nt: TGTGCCAGCAGCTTGGGGACTGGCTACTACGAGCAGTACTTC

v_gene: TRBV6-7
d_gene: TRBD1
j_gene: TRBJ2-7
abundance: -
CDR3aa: CASRRDRGYEQYF
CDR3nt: TGTGCCAGCCGTCGGGACAGGGGCTACGAGCAGTACTTC

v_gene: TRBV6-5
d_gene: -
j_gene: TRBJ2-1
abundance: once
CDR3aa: CASTYGGGDEQFF
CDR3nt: TGTGCCAGCACCTACGGAGGGGGAGATGAGCAGTTCTTC

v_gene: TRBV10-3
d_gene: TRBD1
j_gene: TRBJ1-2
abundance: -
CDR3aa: CAITRTGDNYGYTF
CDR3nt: TGTGCCATCACCCGGACAGGGGATAACTATGGCTACACCTTC

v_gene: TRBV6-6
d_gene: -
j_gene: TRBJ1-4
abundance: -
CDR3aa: CASSSGGANEKLFF
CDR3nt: TGTGCCAGCAGTTCCGGGGGGGCTAATGAAAAACTGTTTTTT

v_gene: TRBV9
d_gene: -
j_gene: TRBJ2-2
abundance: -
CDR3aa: CASSAGGANTGELFF
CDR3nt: TGTGCCAGCAGCGCAGGGGGGGCAAACACCGGGGAGCTGTTTTTT

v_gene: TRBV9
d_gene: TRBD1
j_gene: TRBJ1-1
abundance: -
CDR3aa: CASSERDRGTEAFF
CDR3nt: TGTGCCAGCAGCGAGAGGGACAGGGGGACTGAAGCTTTCTTT

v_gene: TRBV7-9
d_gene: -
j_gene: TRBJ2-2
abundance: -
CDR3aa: CASSKSGPTGELFF
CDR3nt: TGTGCCAGCAGCAAATCTGGACCGACCGGGGAGCTGTTTTTT

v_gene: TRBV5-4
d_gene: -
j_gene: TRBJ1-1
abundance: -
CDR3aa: CASSSPGARGTEAFF
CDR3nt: TGTGCCAGCAGCTCTCCCGGGGCGCGGGGCACTGAAGCTTTCTTT

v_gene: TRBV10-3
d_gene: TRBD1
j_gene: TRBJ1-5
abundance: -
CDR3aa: CAISDGTGTGQPQHF
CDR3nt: TGTGCCATCAGTGACGGGACAGGGACCGGACAGCCCCAGCATTTT

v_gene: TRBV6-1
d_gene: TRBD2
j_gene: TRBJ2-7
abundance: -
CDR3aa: CATQWGGTYEQYF
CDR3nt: TGTGCCACCCAATGGGGGGGAACCTACGAGCAGTACTTC

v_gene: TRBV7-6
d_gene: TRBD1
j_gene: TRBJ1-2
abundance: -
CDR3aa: CASSPPRGGTGAGGYTF
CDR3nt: TGTGCCAGCAGCCCCCCCCGCGGGGGGACAGGGGCTGGTGGCTACACCTTC

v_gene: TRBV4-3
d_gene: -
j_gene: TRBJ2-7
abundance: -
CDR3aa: CASSQAAGIQYEQYF
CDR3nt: TGCGCCAGCAGCCAAGCAGCTGGAATTCAGTACGAGCAGTACTTC

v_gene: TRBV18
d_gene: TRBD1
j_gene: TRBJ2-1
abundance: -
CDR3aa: CASRPGQGINNEQFF
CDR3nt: TGTGCCAGCCGGCCGGGACAGGGTATAAACAATGAGCAGTTCTTC

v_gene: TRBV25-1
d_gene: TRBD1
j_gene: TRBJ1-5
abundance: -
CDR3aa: CASSDSGQGHQPQHF
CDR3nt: TGTGCCAGCAGTGACTCCGGACAGGGGCATCAGCCCCAGCATTTT

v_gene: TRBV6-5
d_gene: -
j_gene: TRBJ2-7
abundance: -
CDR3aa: CASSSPADRDEQYF
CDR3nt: TGTGCCAGCAGTTCCCCCGCCGACCGCGACGAGCAGTACTTC

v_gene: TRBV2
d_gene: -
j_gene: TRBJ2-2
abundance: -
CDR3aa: CASGGDGPGELFF
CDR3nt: TGTGCCAGCGGTGGGGATGGCCCCGGGGAGCTGTTTTTT

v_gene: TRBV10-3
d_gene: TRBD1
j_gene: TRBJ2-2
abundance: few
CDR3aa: CAISESRTGWEYTGELFF
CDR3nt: TGTGCCATCAGTGAGTCTCGGACAGGATGGGAATACACCGGGGAGCTGTTTTTT

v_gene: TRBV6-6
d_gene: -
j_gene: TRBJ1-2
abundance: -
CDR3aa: CASSHGARQNYGYTF
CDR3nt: TGTGCCAGCAGCCACGGGGCCCGACAAAACTATGGCTACACCTTC

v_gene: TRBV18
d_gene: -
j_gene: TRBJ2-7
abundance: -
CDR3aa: CASSPPEGSYEQYF
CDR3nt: TGTGCCAGCTCACCACCGGAGGGGTCCTACGAGCAGTACTTC

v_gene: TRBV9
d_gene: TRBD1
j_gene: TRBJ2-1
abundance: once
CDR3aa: CASSGTGALYNEQFF
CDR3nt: TGTGCCAGCAGCGGGACAGGGGCTCTCTACAATGAGCAGTTCTTC

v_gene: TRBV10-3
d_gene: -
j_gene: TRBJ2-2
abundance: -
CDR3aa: CAIKTGPNTGELFF
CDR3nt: TGTGCCATTAAGACAGGACCGAACACCGGGGAGCTGTTTTTT

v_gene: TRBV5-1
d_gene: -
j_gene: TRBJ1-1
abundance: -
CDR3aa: CASSLDGQPDTEAFF
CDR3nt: TGCGCCAGCAGCTTGGACGGCCAACCCGACACTGAAGCTTTCTTT

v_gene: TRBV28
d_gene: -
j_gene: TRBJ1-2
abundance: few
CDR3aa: CASHQNYGYTF
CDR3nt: TGTGCCAGCCACCAAAACTATGGCTACACCTTC

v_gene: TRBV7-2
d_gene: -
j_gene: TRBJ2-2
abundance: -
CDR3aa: CASSSYLGGTGELFF
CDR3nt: TGTGCCAGCAGCTCCTACCTTGGAGGCACCGGGGAGCTGTTTTTT

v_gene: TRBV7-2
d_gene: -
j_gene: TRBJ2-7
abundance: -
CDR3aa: CASSLGRFTYEQYF
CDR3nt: TGTGCCAGCAGCTTAGGTCGGTTTACCTACGAGCAGTACTTC

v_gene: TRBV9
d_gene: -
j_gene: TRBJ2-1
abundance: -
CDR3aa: CASSVDLGGLGQGRSYNEQFF
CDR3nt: TGTGCCAGCAGCGTAGATTTAGGGGGTTTAGGGCAGGGCCGCTCCTACAATGAGCAGTTCTTC

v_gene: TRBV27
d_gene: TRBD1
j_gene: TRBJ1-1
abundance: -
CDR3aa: CASSPWTGGGTEAFF
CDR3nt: TGTGCCAGCAGTCCATGGACAGGGGGGGGCACTGAAGCTTTCTTT

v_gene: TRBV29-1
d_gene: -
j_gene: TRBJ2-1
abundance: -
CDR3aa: CSVEDQQGSYNEQFF
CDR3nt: TGCAGCGTTGAAGATCAACAGGGTTCCTACAATGAGCAGTTCTTC

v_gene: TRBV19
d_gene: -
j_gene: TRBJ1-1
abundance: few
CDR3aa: CASSGLNTEAFF
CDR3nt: TGTGCCAGTAGCGGGTTGAACACTGAAGCTTTCTTT

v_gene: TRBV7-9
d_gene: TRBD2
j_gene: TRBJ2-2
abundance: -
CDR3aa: CASSRSGRATGELFF
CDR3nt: TGTGCCAGCAGTCGTAGCGGGAGGGCTACCGGGGAGCTGTTTTTT

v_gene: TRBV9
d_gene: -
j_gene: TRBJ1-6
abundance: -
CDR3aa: CASSVGTGTAPVALHF
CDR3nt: TGTGCCAGCAGCGTAGGAACCGGGACGGCCCCGGTGGCCCTCCACTTT

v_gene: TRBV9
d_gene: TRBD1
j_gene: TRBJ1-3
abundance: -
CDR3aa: CASSVGQGTHLSGNTIYF
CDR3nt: TGTGCCAGCAGCGTCGGACAGGGGACCCATCTCTCTGGAAACACCATATATTTT

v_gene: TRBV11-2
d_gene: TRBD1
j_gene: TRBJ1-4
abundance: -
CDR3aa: CASSRTGVTNEKLFF
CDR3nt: TGTGCCAGCAGCCGAACAGGGGTGACTAATGAAAAACTGTTTTTT

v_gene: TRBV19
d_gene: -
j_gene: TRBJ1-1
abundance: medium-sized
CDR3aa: CASSIGEAVWFF
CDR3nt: TGTGCCAGTAGTATTGGCGAGGCCGTATGGTTCTTT

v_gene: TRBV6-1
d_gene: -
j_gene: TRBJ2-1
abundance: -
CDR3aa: CASSDKGGETYNEQFF
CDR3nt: TGTGCCAGCAGTGATAAGGGCGGGGAAACCTACAATGAGCAGTTCTTC

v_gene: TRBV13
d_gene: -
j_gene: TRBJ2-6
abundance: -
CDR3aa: CASSFKRTGANVLTF
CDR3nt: TGTGCCAGCAGCTTTAAACGGACTGGGGCCAACGTCCTGACTTTC

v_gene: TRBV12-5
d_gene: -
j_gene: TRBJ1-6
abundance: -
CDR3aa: CASGLRDGDSPLHF
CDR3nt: TGTGCTAGTGGTTTACGGGACGGTGATTCACCCCTCCACTTT

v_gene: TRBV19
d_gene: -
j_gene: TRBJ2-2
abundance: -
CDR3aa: CASSNRAGTTGELFF
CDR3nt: TGTGCCAGTAGTAACAGGGCTGGTACCACCGGGGAGCTGTTTTTT

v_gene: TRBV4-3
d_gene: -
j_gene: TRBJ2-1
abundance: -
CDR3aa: CASSQDGVSSYNEQFF
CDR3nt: TGCGCCAGCAGCCAAGACGGGGTTAGCTCCTACAATGAGCAGTTCTTC

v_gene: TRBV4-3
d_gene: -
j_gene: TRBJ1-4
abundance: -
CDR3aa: CASSQFQQLNEKLFF
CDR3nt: TGCGCCAGCAGCCAATTCCAGCAGTTAAATGAAAAACTGTTTTTT

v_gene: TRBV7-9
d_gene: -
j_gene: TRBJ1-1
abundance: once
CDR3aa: CASSLESRLTEAFF
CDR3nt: TGTGCCAGCAGCTTAGAGTCCCGACTCACTGAAGCTTTCTTT

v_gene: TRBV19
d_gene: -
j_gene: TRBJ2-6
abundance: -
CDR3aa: CASSMGTLISGANVLTF
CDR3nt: TGTGCCAGTAGTATGGGGACATTGATCTCTGGGGCCAACGTCCTGACTTTC

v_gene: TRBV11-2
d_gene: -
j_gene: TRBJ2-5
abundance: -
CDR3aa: CASSLGRGLQETQYF
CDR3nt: TGTGCCAGCAGCTTAGGGAGGGGGCTCCAAGAGACCCAGTACTTC

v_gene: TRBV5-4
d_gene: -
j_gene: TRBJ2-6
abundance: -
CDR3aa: CASSQATGSGANVLTF
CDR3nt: TGCGCCAGCAGCCAAGCAACAGGCTCTGGGGCCAACGTCCTGACTTTC

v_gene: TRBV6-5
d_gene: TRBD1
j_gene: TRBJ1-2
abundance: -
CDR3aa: CASSKRTGAFYGYTF
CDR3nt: TGTGCCAGCAGTAAAAGGACAGGGGCTTTCTATGGCTACACCTTC